Sequencing of this TCR beta chain was carried out in a study of CXCR4 blockade with PD-1 therapy in pancreatic cancer. Clones were sequenced by immunoSEQ multiplex PCR, and TCRdb holds only the in-frame ones, with some missing. The repertoire has over 8,000 clones, approximately 54% of them found once; the top ten carry 5.5% to 8.5%. Study conclusions and caveats: Clone frequency correlated with its number of distinct nucleotide rearrangements. Without paired alpha-beta data, shared specificity of dominant clones is unconfirmed.

No neoadjuvant therapy was given before resection to the patients supplying these archived tumor blocks. Details on this clone: Its antigen remains unidentified.

This sequence originates from a human donor with pancreatic ductal adenocarcinoma. The sequenced sample consisted of tumor tissue.

DNA of the CDR3: TGCAGTATCCGGACAGGGGGGACTGAAGCTTTCTTT. This codes for CSIRTGGTEAFF. The V and J genes are TRBV29-1 and TRBJ1-1; 10 bases map to TRBD1. CDR3 length equals 12 residues. Germline CDR1 is SQVTM and CDR2 is ANQGSEA.